The 18 T cell receptor beta chains given below trace back to one sample, sequenced in a study of OX40 agonist ivuxolimab in advanced cancers. Sequenced by immunoSEQ multiplex PCR; TCRdb stores in-frame clones only, minus some. The sample has 70,000 to 95,000 clones; around 88% are singletons. Sample: CD4+ or CD8+ T cells sorted from blood, taken in a trial of the OX40 agonist ivuxolimab. Every receptor here comes from an adult with an advanced solid tumor such as melanoma, head and neck, liver or kidney cancer.

This chain links TRBV30 with TRBJ2-2, with D possibly being TRBD1 or TRBD2 (5 bases each). The V end lost 5 bases, the J end lost 1 base, and 11 bases lay between the germline ends. This CDR3 has 14 residues. The germline V gene encodes CDR1 GTSNPN and CDR2 SVGIG (reference sequence). The DNA for the CDR3 is TGTGCCTGGCAAACGGGGCAGAACACCGGGGAGCTGTTTTTT. Its translation is CAWQTGQNTGELFF.

The chain combines TRBV11-2 with TRBJ1-3; D not resolved. With 1 base removed from V and 7 bases from J, the gap between germline ends came to 14 bases. Germline CDR1 reads SGHAT; CDR2 reads FQNNGV. The CDR3 sequence is 15 residues long. The CDR3 nucleotides are TGTGCCAGCAGCTTAGCCCCGGGCCGGCGGAACACCATATATTTT. Its protein product is CASSLAPGRRNTIYF.

The chain uses TRBV23-1 and TRBJ1-2; D possibly corresponds to TRBD1 (5 bases). TRBV23-1 is designated an ORF whose function remains uncertain. With 2 bases removed from V and 3 bases from J, the gap between germline ends came to 10 bases. The CDR3 totals 14 residues. The CDR3 is CASSQPGEDYGYTF. In DNA, the CDR3 is TGCGCCAGCAGTCAACCGGGGGAAGACTATGGCTACACCTTC.

This chain uses TRBV19 with TRBJ2-1, with 7 bases identical to TRBD1. Looked up from germline, CDR1 is LNHDA and CDR2 is SQIVND (reference sequence). The CDR3 length is 14 residues. Losses at the gene ends were 4 bases for V and 7 bases for J; bases not matched to a gene: 7. CDR3 DNA: TGTGCCAGTAGTAATCGACAGGGAATGAATGAGCAGTTCTTC. Protein: CASSNRQGMNEQFF. The entire variable domain, with the rest obtained from reference TRBV19 and TRBJ2-1, is as follows: DGGITQSPKYLFRKEGQNVTLSCEQNLNHDAMYWYRQDPGQGLRLIYYSQIVNDFQKGDIAEGYSVSREKKESFPLTVTSAQKNPTAFYLCASSNRQGMNEQFFGPGTRLTVL.

The rearrangement joins TRBV5-1 to TRBJ2-5, with TRBD1 identical over 7 bases. V gave up 0 bases and J gave up 4 bases; unmatched junction bases: 3. Germline V gene lookup returns CDR1 SGHRS and CDR2 YFSETQ. CDR3 length equals 14 residues. The CDR3 spells CASSLVGTAETQYF. CDR3 DNA: TGCGCCAGCAGCTTGGTCGGGACAGCAGAGACCCAGTACTTC.

The chain uses TRBV28 and TRBJ2-7; a weak D match, TRBD2 (5 bases). Germline CDR1 is MDHEN and CDR2 is SYDVKM. V lost 3 bases to trimming and J lost 2 bases, with 11 bases between them. CDR3 size: 14 residues. The CDR3 protein is CASSLRGPTYEQYF. CDR3 DNA sequence: TGTGCCAGCAGTTTGCGCGGGCCAACCTACGAGCAGTACTTC.

The V and J genes are TRBV7-2 and TRBJ2-1, with D possibly matching TRBD2 (5 bases). With 5 bases removed from V and 5 bases from J, the gap between germline ends came to 13 bases. Per the germline V gene, CDR1 is SGHTA and CDR2 is FQGNSA. This CDR3 is built from 14 residues. CDR3 in amino acids: CASSGGRGDNEQFF. CDR3 DNA sequence: TGTGCCAGCAGCGGAGGACGTGGAGACAATGAGCAGTTCTTC.

The chain is built from TRBV18 and TRBJ2-4; D is unresolved. The CDR3 is made up of 16 amino acids. V was trimmed by 5 bases and J by 3 bases, leaving 17 bases between them. Germline V gene data show CDR1 as KGHSH and CDR2 as LQKENI. The CDR3 region has the DNA TGTGCCAGCTCAACTTCCCGTAATTTCGGCAAAAACATTCAGTACTTC. Amino acid sequence: CASSTSRNFGKNIQYF.

This chain uses TRBV10-3 with TRBJ2-7, with 7 bases matching TRBD1. The V segment lost 1 base and the J segment 6 bases; nucleotides outside the gene matches: 3. This CDR3 has 13 residues. Germline CDR1 ENHRY, CDR2 SYGVKD. The CDR3 reads CAISEYYRGEQYF. CDR3 bases: TGTGCCATCAGTGAGTACTACAGGGGCGAGCAGTACTTC.

The chain carries TRBV28 and TRBJ2-1; 12 bases line up with TRBD2. After removal of 4 bases from V and 8 bases from J, the junction contained 6 bases not matched to a gene. CDR3 size: 15 residues. Germline CDR1 reads MDHEN; CDR2 reads SYDVKM. This CDR3 is CASSSTTSGRYEQFF. In nucleotides, the CDR3 is TGTGCCAGCAGTTCTACGACTAGCGGGAGATATGAGCAGTTCTTC.

The J gene is TRBJ2-7, the V gene TRBV5-6; D not certain. The CDR3 spans 13 residues. Trimming stripped 0 bases from V and 2 bases from J, with 6 bases between. Germline V gene lookup returns CDR1 SGHDT and CDR2 YYEEEE. The CDR3 here is CASSLAGTYEQYF. The CDR3 DNA reads as TGTGCCAGCAGCTTGGCTGGAACCTACGAGCAGTACTTC.

V usage is TRBV5-1 and J usage is TRBJ2-2; D uncertain. In germline, CDR1 is SGHRS, CDR2 YFSETQ. The CDR3 length is 13 residues. Trimming removed 0 bases from V and 5 bases from J, with 5 bases in between. Written as DNA, the CDR3 is TGCGCCAGCAGCTTGGTCCTTACCGGGGAGCTGTTTTTT. Protein: CASSLVLTGELFF.

The CDR3 spells CAISEPGTGTYNEQFF. CDR3 sequence (DNA): TGTGCCATCAGTGAGCCTGGGACAGGGACCTACAATGAGCAGTTCTTC. V gene TRBV10-3 combines with J gene TRBJ2-1; 9 positions agree with TRBD1. Germline V gene lookup returns CDR1 ENHRY and CDR2 SYGVKD. The V gene end was trimmed by 2 bases and the J gene end by 2 bases; junction bases not matched to a gene: 4. This CDR3 is 16 amino acids long.

A few counts support this clone. This chain connects TRBV6-4 to TRBJ2-1, with TRBD2 identical over 7 bases. Germline V gives CDR1 MRHNA, CDR2 SNTAGT. V lost 4 bases and J lost 7; bases outside the gene matches: 10. This CDR3 region has 15 residues. The CDR3 loop is CASSASSGGGNEQFF. The CDR3, as DNA: TGTGCCAGCAGTGCTTCGTCGGGAGGAGGGAATGAGCAGTTCTTC.

The CDR3 is CASSSPGTGGRDTQYF. CDR3 bases: TGTGCCAGCAGTTCGCCCGGGACAGGGGGGAGAGATACGCAGTATTTT. The V and J genes are TRBV28 and TRBJ2-3; 11 nucleotides agree with TRBD1. This CDR3 has 16 residues. Germline CDR1 reads MDHEN; CDR2 reads SYDVKM. V gave up 4 bases and J gave up 5 bases; unmatched junction bases: 8.

This clone was recorded once. J is TRBJ1-5 and V is TRBV27; TRBD1 is a possible D gene (6 bases). Germline loops: CDR1 MNHEY, CDR2 SMNVEV (reference sequence). This CDR3 region has 14 residues. Trimming removed 2 bases at V and 6 bases at J, with 11 bases between. The chain's CDR3 is CASSLGAGAQPQHF. The CDR3 DNA is TGTGCCAGCAGTTTAGGGGCAGGGGCTCAGCCCCAGCATTTT.

The genes are TRBV5-1 and TRBJ2-3; D possibly matches TRBD1 or TRBD2 (5 bases each). The CDR3 has 16 amino acids. The ends were cut back, 1 base at V and 4 bases at J, with 16 bases in the middle. The germline V gene encodes CDR1 SGHRS and CDR2 YFSETQ. The CDR3 DNA follows: TGCGCCAGCAGCTTGAGAGGGGTCCAGGAGCCAGATACGCAGTATTTT. Its protein is CASSLRGVQEPDTQYF.

The rearrangement uses TRBV15 and TRBJ2-7; D uncertain. The V gene's germline CDR1 is LNHNV and CDR2 YYDKDF (reference sequence). V lost 5 bases and J lost 3, with 17 bases in between. The CDR3 is 15 amino acids. The CDR3 bases are TGTGCCACCAGCTCAAGCAAGGAGACAAGCTACGAGCAGTACTTC. Translation gives CATSSSKETSYEQYF.